The 28 T cell receptor beta chains reported below all come from one sample, sequenced in a study of blood T cell repertoires in COVID-19. Assay used: immunoSEQ multiplex PCR; TCRdb lists only in-frame clones, some missing. The sample records approximately 99,000 clones, around four fifths being singletons. The sequenced material came from peripheral blood. The source of these receptors is a woman between 70 and 85 years old with acute or convalescent COVID-19.

The chain recombines TRBV5-1 with TRBJ1-2, with D possibly matching TRBD1 (6 bases). The V end was cut by 4 bases, the J end by 4 bases, with 20 bases between. CDR1 is SGHRS and CDR2 is YFSETQ in the germline V gene. CDR3 size: 16 residues. The DNA for the CDR3 is TGCGCCAGCAGCCTAATAGGGGACATGAATGTCTATGGCTACACCTTC. Protein: CASSLIGDMNVYGYTF.

The genes are TRBV11-2 and TRBJ2-5, with D possibly being TRBD2 (5 bases). This CDR3 comprises 15 residues. In germline, CDR1 is SGHAT, CDR2 FQNNGV. V was trimmed by 3 bases and J by 3 bases, leaving 14 bases between them. This CDR3 is CASSFRTQTKETQYF. The DNA for the CDR3 is TGTGCCAGCAGCTTCCGGACTCAGACCAAAGAGACCCAGTACTTC.

The genes are TRBV2 and TRBJ1-5; D may be TRBD1 (6 bases). Germline V gives CDR1 SNHLY, CDR2 FYNNEI. V was clipped by 8 bases and J by 5 bases, with 10 bases between them. This CDR3 is built from 12 residues. Here the CDR3 reads CASGKGDQPQHF. CDR3 bases: TGTGCCAGCGGAAAGGGGGATCAGCCCCAGCATTTT.

J is TRBJ2-7 and V is TRBV5-1, with D possibly matching TRBD1 (6 bases). This CDR3 has 15 amino acids. The V end lost 4 bases, the J end lost 0 bases, and 14 bases lay between the germline ends. Germline-derived CDR1 and CDR2 are SGHRS and YFSETQ. DNA of the CDR3: TGCGCCAGCAGCCCAGTGGGGGCCCCCTCCTACGAGCAGTACTTC. Amino acid sequence: CASSPVGAPSYEQYF.

This chain joins TRBV28 and TRBJ1-5, with D possibly matching TRBD1 (5 bases). The CDR3 contains 14 residues. The V gene's germline CDR1 is MDHEN and CDR2 SYDVKM. Trimming stripped 7 bases from V and 2 bases from J, with 12 bases between. CDR3 region: CASTPGGGNQPQHF. CDR3 DNA sequence: TGTGCCAGCACTCCCGGGGGGGGCAATCAGCCCCAGCATTTT.

The V gene is TRBV4-2, the J gene TRBJ1-5; TRBD1 is a possible D gene (5 bases). The germline V gene has CDR1 LGHNA and CDR2 YNFKEQ. CDR3 length: 15 amino acids. The V and J ends lost 1 base and 5 bases respectively, with 12 bases between them. The CDR3 DNA reads as TGTGCCAGCAGCCAAGTCGGGAGGGACGATCAGCCCCAGCATTTT. As protein: CASSQVGRDDQPQHF.

The chain uses TRBV4-1 and TRBJ2-3, with D possibly TRBD2 on 6 matching bases. Germline V lookup: CDR1 MGHRA, CDR2 YSYEKL. The CDR3 has 17 amino acids. V was pared by 0 bases and J by 4 bases, with 17 bases between. The CDR3 coding sequence is TGCGCCAGCAGCCAAGAGGGCGGGACCGGTAGGGCAGATACGCAGTATTTT. Protein: CASSQEGGTGRADTQYF.

In its sample, this clone was seen once. V is TRBV7-3 and J is TRBJ2-6; TRBD1 agrees at 9 bases. Trimming removed 5 bases from V and 0 bases from J; junction bases left unmatched: 5. Germline CDR1 and CDR2: SGHTA and FQGTGA. There are 17 residues in the CDR3. The CDR3 DNA is TGTGCCAGCAGCGGCACAGGGGGCGTCTCTGGGGCCAACGTCCTGACTTTC. It is translated as CASSGTGGVSGANVLTF.

V gene TRBV7-2 combines with J gene TRBJ2-3; D might be TRBD2 (5 bases). Germline V gene data show CDR1 as SGHTA and CDR2 as FQGNSA. The length of the CDR3 is 15 residues. Trimming left V 3 bases short and J 2 bases short, with 12 bases between. The CDR3 region is CASSFPGDPTDTQYF. CDR3 nucleotides: TGTGCCAGCAGCTTTCCCGGGGATCCCACAGATACGCAGTATTTT.

The genes are TRBV29-1 and TRBJ1-6; no firm D call. Germline CDR1 SQVTM, CDR2 ANQGSEA. CDR3 length: 13 amino acids. V lost 8 bases and J lost 0, with 8 bases in between. The CDR3 DNA is TGCAGCTTTACCAGCTCCTATAATTCACCCCTCCACTTT. Its translation is CSFTSSYNSPLHF.

This chain joins TRBV7-3 and TRBJ2-3, with D tentatively TRBD1 (6 bases). Trimming removed 2 bases at V and 7 bases at J, with 19 bases between. In germline, CDR1 is SGHTA, CDR2 FQGTGA. This CDR3 has 16 amino acids. The CDR3 here is CASSLDGQGRIYTQYF. CDR3 in DNA: TGTGCCAGCAGCTTAGACGGGCAGGGGAGAATTTATACGCAGTATTTT.

This clone showed up just once. The gene calls are TRBV5-1 and TRBJ2-7; D is unclear. Germline CDR1 is SGHRS and CDR2 is YFSETQ. The germline V and J ends were trimmed by 7 bases and 2 bases, with 16 bases remaining between them. This CDR3 is 14 amino acids long. Here the CDR3 DNA reads TGCGCCAGCTGTGTCGATCCAGGTCCCTACGAGCAGTACTTC. Translation: CASCVDPGPYEQYF.

V gene TRBV24-1 combines with J gene TRBJ1-2; D gene uncertain. Trimming took off 6 bases at V and 4 bases at J, with 8 bases between the two ends. In germline, CDR1 is KGHDR, CDR2 SFDVKD. The CDR3 is 12 residues long. CDR3 loop: CATSQPGYGYTF. The CDR3 coding sequence is TGTGCCACCAGTCAGCCGGGCTATGGCTACACCTTC.

This clone was seen once. The rearrangement joins TRBV4-3 to TRBJ2-5, with D maybe TRBD1 (6 bases). Germline CDR1 and CDR2: LGHNA and YSLEER. The CDR3 consists of 13 residues. With 1 base removed from V and 4 bases from J, the gap between germline ends came to 7 bases. CDR3: CASSQGRGETQYF. The CDR3 coding sequence is TGCGCCAGCAGCCAAGGCAGGGGAGAGACCCAGTACTTC.

This chain uses TRBV7-2 with TRBJ2-7, with D possibly matching TRBD2 (7 bases). The germline V and J ends were trimmed by 1 base and 6 bases, with 28 bases remaining between them. The CDR3 is 19 residues long. Germline loops: CDR1 SGHTA, CDR2 FQGNSA. The chain's CDR3 is CASSLEGTGWGGILGEQYF. In DNA form, the CDR3 reads TGTGCCAGCAGCTTAGAGGGTACCGGCTGGGGGGGCATACTGGGCGAGCAGTACTTC.

This sequence joins TRBV24-1 and TRBJ2-5; a possible D gene is TRBD2 (6 bases). Germline CDR1 KGHDR, CDR2 SFDVKD. The CDR3 loop spans 15 amino acids. V lost 7 bases, J lost 5 bases, and 19 bases lay in between. CDR3 sequence: CATRRGWGLGETQYF. DNA of the CDR3: TGTGCCACCAGGCGAGGATGGGGACTGGGGGAGACCCAGTACTTC.

V gene TRBV5-4 combines with J gene TRBJ1-2, with D uncertain. Germline-derived CDR1 and CDR2 are SGHNT and YYREEE (reference sequence). V was cut by 0 bases and J by 4 bases, with 13 bases left in between. This CDR3 has 15 amino acids. The CDR3 bases are TGTGCCAGCAGCTTGGGGGCAGAATTTGCCTATGGCTACACCTTC. As protein: CASSLGAEFAYGYTF. Using reference TRBV5-4 and TRBJ1-2 for the parts outside the CDR3, the full variable domain is ETGVTQSPTHLIKTRGQQVTLRCSSQSGHNTVSWYQQALGQGPQFIFQYYREEENGRGNFPPRFSGLQFPNYSSELNVNALELDDSALYLCASSLGAEFAYGYTFGSGTRLTVV.

This clone was detected only once. The genes are TRBV28 and TRBJ1-2; TRBD1 aligns across 8 bases. CDR3 length: 19 residues. V dropped 3 bases and J dropped 7; count of bases not matched to a gene: 22. Germline V gene data show CDR1 as MDHEN and CDR2 as SYDVKM. The CDR3 is CASSFTGGRLGRGLGGYTF. The CDR3 coding sequence is TGTGCCAGCAGTTTCACCGGAGGGAGGTTGGGCAGGGGGCTTGGTGGCTACACCTTC.

V usage is TRBV7-9 and J usage is TRBJ1-2; D unresolved. The germline V gene has CDR1 SEHNR and CDR2 FQNEAQ (reference sequence). The CDR3 extends over 12 amino acids. V lost 1 base and J lost 7, with 7 bases in between. Written as DNA, the CDR3 is TGTGCCAGCAGCTTAGAGGTAGCTGGCTACACCTTC. It codes for CASSLEVAGYTF.

The chain joins TRBV28 to TRBJ1-6, with 8 bases identical to TRBD1. CDR3 size: 14 residues. The V gene's germline CDR1 is MDHEN and CDR2 SYDVKM. V lost 3 bases, J lost 8 bases, and 3 bases stayed unmatched. The CDR3 nucleotides read TGTGCCAGCAGTTTGACAGGGGTTCATTCACCCCTCCACTTT. It translates to CASSLTGVHSPLHF.

The genes are TRBV7-9 and TRBJ1-2; TRBD1 is a possible D gene (6 bases). There are 13 residues in the CDR3. V lost 4 bases, J lost 6 bases, and 12 bases lay in between. CDR1 is SEHNR and CDR2 is FQNEAQ in the germline V gene (reference sequence). Here the CDR3 reads CASSSGGRDGYTF. The CDR3 region has the DNA TGTGCCAGCAGCTCCGGGGGGCGCGATGGCTACACCTTC.

CDR3 residues: CASSLGQGRDEQYV. CDR3 nucleotides: TGTGCCAGCAGCTTAGGACAGGGGAGGGACGAGCAGTACGTC. This chain connects TRBV5-4 to TRBJ2-7; 9 bases agree with TRBD1. The V segment lost 2 bases and the J segment 5 bases; nucleotides outside the gene matches: 5. From germline, CDR1 is SGHNT and CDR2 YYREEE (reference sequence). CDR3 length equals 14 residues.

This clone was counted only a few times. The CDR3 sequence: CASSLSWDSQDEQFF. CDR3 sequence (DNA): TGTGCCAGCAGCTTGTCTTGGGACAGCCAAGATGAGCAGTTCTTC. This sequence joins TRBV5-6 and TRBJ2-1, with 7 bases identical to TRBD1. V dropped 1 base and J dropped 8; count of bases not matched to a gene: 9. This CDR3 region has 15 residues. CDR1 SGHDT and CDR2 YYEEEE come from the germline V gene.

The chain is built from TRBV5-4 and TRBJ1-2; D is unresolved. There are 14 residues in the CDR3. Germline V CDR1 and CDR2: SGHNT, YYREEE (reference sequence). Trimming shortened V by 7 bases and J by 8 bases, and 21 bases separated the two germline ends. This CDR3 is CASHLGALPLGYTF. The DNA of the CDR3 is TGTGCCAGCCACTTAGGAGCCCTACCCCTGGGCTACACCTTC.

The chain is built from TRBV6-1 and TRBJ2-1; D possibly corresponds to TRBD1 (6 bases). Looked up from germline, CDR1 is MNHNS and CDR2 is SASEGT. Trimming took 3 bases from V and 5 from J, leaving 17 bases between them. The CDR3 runs 16 residues. The CDR3 is CASSDPGQSLNNEQFF. CDR3 nucleotide sequence: TGTGCCAGCAGTGACCCGGGACAATCGTTAAACAATGAGCAGTTCTTC.

V and J are TRBV5-1 and TRBJ1-2; 8 positions match TRBD1. V lost 2 bases, J lost 2 bases, and 5 bases stayed unmatched. The CDR3 extends over 15 amino acids. CDR1 SGHRS and CDR2 YFSETQ come from the germline V gene. CDR3 region: CASSFLTGGNYGYTF. DNA of the CDR3: TGCGCCAGCAGCTTCTTAACAGGGGGGAACTATGGCTACACCTTC.

V and J are TRBV7-2 and TRBJ2-2; 10 positions match TRBD2. The J segment lost 2 bases and the V segment lost 5 bases, leaving 5 bases of the junction unmatched. The CDR3 has 16 amino acids. The germline CDR1 and CDR2 sequences are SGHTA and FQGNSA. The chain's CDR3 is CASSASGGLNTGELFF. Here the CDR3 DNA reads TGTGCCAGCAGCGCTAGCGGGGGCCTAAACACCGGGGAGCTGTTTTTT.

The sample holds one count of this clone. The chain couples TRBV24-1 to TRBJ2-5; TRBD1 aligns across 11 bases. The V segment lost 4 bases and the J segment 7 bases; nucleotides outside the gene matches: 4. Germline V gene data show CDR1 as KGHDR and CDR2 as SFDVKD. The CDR3 runs to 14 residues. The CDR3 region has the DNA TGTGCCACCAGTGAGGGACAGGGGGGTCGGACCCAGTACTTC. It yields the protein CATSEGQGGRTQYF.